The TCR beta chain described here comes from a study of identical twins (dated by TCRdb to the mid-2010s). Context from the whole study: TCR alpha and beta repertoires from monozygotic twins, unrelated adults of various ages and cord blood were deep-sequenced to test whether fetal clonotypes persist. To rule out contamination, replicate twin experiments were performed at different times with different library preparation protocols. Beyond this particular receptor, the publication reports: Recombination models systematically underestimated out-of-frame TCR alpha sharing in monozygotic twins but agreed with sharing between unrelated individuals. Compared with coincidental sharing between unrelated individuals, out-of-frame TCR alpha sequences shared between twins showed an excess of sequences with low generation probability. In beta out-of-frame sequences, excess twin sharing was weaker, because having fewer shared sequences lowered the signal-to-noise ratio. Fewer insertions were carried by abundant cord blood beta clonotypes, a similar but weaker trend appeared in young adult naive repertoires, and no such trend appeared in memory repertoires. Because the same donors could not be followed over many years, the conclusions relied on cross-sectional statistical analysis. Invariant T cells such as MAIT and iNKT could partly confound zero-insertion analyses, though diverse VJ usage argued against this for most clonotypes.

Every donor was a healthy Caucasian. Three pairs of female monozygotic twins, all aged roughly 18 to 29 years, were included in the twin cohort. CD4+ and CD8+ T cell populations were isolated with positive isolation kits from Invitrogen. Libraries were constructed by 5' RACE. The sequencer listed for this sample is Illumina HiSeq 2000. Template switching added a universal primer binding site, and the final cDNA carried a unique molecular identifier that allowed TCR cDNA molecules to be counted accurately. Specific primers in the conserved constant-segment region were used to synthesize first-strand cDNA for the TCR alpha and beta chains. To control for contamination, every cDNA library carried two barcodes: a SMART-Mk sample barcode plus Illumina barcodes. Two successive PCR steps introduced TruSeq adapter sequences along with Illumina sample barcodes. TCR alpha and beta cDNA libraries were sequenced on the Illumina HiSeq platform with custom primers. As for the authors' bioinformatics: Unique molecular identifiers were extracted from raw reads with MiGEC, and CDR3 positions were determined with MiXCR. For each individual, recombination models were inferred using an EM algorithm with the repgenHMM and IGoR tools. The tcR package in R was used for shared clonotype analysis, with sharing normalized by the product of cloneset sizes. Out-of-frame nonproductive sequences were analyzed to study raw recombination free of thymic and clonal selection effects. TCRdb passed the public sequencing reads through fastp at Q25 and MiXCR, retaining productive beta sequences. Entries are consolidated by CDR3 protein sequence, retaining the most common genes and DNA. TCRdb, not the original authors, processed these V and J calls. The sample contains fewer than 550,000 distinct CDR3 sequences, about 16% of them found a single time. In total, the top ten clones hold around 0.4% of the sample.

To note about this clonotype: There is no known antigen for this receptor. No much larger clonotype is one base removed from it; base qualities were not supplied.

The CDR3 spans 13 residues, from the cysteine through the phenylalanine. Only the CDR3 DNA is retained, 39 bases long and in frame from the first base. Sequences DFQATT (CDR1) and SNEGSKA (CDR2) are obtained from the germline V gene (reference sequence). Between the V and J ends, shortened by 5 bases and 10 bases respectively, the junction contains 20 bases. These sequences were also reported in another study, on yellow fever vaccine responses in identical twins. As the second publication notes: According to the authors, in identical twins the way T cells responded to vaccination appeared partly convergent and partly personalized. The study precisely tracked vaccine-responding T cell clones in identical twins.

The chain is assembled from TRBV20-1 and TRBJ1-1; a confident D gene designation cannot be given. Source material: CD4+ T cells sorted from blood. The TCR originated in a woman younger than 30 in good health. The nucleotide sequence reads as follows: TGCAGTGCTTATCAACCGGGCTTTACGGTAGCTTTCTTT. The resulting protein is CSAYQPGFTVAFF.